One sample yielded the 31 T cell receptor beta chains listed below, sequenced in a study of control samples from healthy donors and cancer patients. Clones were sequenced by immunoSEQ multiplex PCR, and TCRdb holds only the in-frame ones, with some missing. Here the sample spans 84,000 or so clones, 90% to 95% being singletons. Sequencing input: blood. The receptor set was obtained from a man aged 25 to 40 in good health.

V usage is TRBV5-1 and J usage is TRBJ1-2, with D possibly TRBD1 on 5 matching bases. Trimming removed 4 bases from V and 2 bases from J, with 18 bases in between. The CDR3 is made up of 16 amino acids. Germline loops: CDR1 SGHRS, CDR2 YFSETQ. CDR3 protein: CASSSTTGTVNYGYTF. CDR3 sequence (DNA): TGCGCCAGCAGCAGCACCACCGGGACGGTAAACTATGGCTACACCTTC.

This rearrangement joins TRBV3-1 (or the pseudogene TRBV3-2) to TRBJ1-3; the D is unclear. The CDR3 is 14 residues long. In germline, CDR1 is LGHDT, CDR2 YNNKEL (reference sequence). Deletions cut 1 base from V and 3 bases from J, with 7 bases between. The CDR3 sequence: CASSQGTYGNTIYF. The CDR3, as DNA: TGTGCCAGCAGCCAAGGGACGTATGGAAACACCATATATTTT.

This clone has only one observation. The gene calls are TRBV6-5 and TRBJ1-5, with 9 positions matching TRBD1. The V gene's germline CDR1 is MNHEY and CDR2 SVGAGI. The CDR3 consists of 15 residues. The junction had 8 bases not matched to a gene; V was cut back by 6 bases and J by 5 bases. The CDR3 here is CASSEGQGGYQPQHF. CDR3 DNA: TGTGCCAGCAGCGAGGGACAGGGAGGCTATCAGCCCCAGCATTTT.

The CDR3 region is CASSSIRDRTYNEQFF. The CDR3 coding sequence is TGTGCCAGCAGCTCCATCCGGGACCGCACTTACAATGAGCAGTTCTTC. The V and J genes are TRBV7-9 and TRBJ2-1; possibly TRBD1 or TRBD2 for D (5 bases each). Germline lookup yields CDR1 SEHNR and CDR2 FQNEAQ (reference sequence). V was pared by 4 bases and J by 4 bases, with 17 bases between. CDR3 length: 16 amino acids. Full variable domain (outside the CDR3, taken from reference TRBV7-9 and TRBJ2-1): DTGVSQNPRHKITKRGQNVTFRCDPISEHNRLYWYRQTLGQGPEFLTYFQNEAQLEKSRLLSDRFSAERPKGSFSTLEIQRTEQGDSAMYLCASSSIRDRTYNEQFFGPGTRLTVL.

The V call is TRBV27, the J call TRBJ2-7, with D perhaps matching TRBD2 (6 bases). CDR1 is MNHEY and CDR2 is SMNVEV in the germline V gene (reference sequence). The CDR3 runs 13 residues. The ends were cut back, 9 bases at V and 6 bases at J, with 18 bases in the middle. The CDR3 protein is CASLAPGGFEQYF. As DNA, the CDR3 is TGTGCCAGTTTAGCTCCCGGGGGATTCGAGCAGTACTTC.

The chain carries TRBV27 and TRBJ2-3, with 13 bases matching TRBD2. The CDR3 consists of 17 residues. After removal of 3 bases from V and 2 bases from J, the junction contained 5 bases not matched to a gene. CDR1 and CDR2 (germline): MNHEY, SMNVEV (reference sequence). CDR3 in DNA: TGTGCCAGCAGTTTGCCAGGGACTAGCGGGGTCACAGATACGCAGTATTTT. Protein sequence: CASSLPGTSGVTDTQYF.

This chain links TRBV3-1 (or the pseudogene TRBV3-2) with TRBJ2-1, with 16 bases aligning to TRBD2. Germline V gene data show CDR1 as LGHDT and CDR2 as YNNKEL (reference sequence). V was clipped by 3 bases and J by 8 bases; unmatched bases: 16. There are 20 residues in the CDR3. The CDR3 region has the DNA TGTGCCAGCAGCCACCTGGCCCCGGGACTAGCGGGGGGGCGACAGGATGAGCAGTTCTTC. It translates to CASSHLAPGLAGGRQDEQFF.

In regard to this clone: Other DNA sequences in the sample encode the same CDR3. CDR3 nucleotides: TGCAGTGCGAGGGGGAACACTGAAGCTTTCTTT. Translation: CSARGNTEAFF. The chain carries TRBV20-1 and TRBJ1-1; weak D call: TRBD1 (5 bases). This CDR3 spans 11 amino acids. The V gene lost 6 bases and the J gene lost 1 base, with 6 bases spanning the gap. Germline V lookup: CDR1 DFQATT, CDR2 SNEGSKA (reference sequence).

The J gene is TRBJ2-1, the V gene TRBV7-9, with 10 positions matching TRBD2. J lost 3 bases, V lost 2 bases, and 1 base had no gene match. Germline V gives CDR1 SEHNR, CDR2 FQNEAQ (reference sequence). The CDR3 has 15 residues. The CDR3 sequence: CASSLLAGVYNEQFF. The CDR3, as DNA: TGTGCCAGCAGCTTACTAGCGGGAGTCTACAATGAGCAGTTCTTC. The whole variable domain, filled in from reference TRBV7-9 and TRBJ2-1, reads DTGVSQNPRHKITKRGQNVTFRCDPISEHNRLYWYRQTLGQGPEFLTYFQNEAQLEKSRLLSDRFSAERPKGSFSTLEIQRTEQGDSAMYLCASSLLAGVYNEQFFGPGTRLTVL.

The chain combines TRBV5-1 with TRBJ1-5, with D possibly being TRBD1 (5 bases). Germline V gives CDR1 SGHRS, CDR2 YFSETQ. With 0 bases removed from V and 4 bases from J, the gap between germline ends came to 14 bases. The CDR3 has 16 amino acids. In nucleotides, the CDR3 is TGCGCCAGCAGCTTGGCCGGGGCAGGGCTGAATCAGCCCCAGCATTTT. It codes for CASSLAGAGLNQPQHF.

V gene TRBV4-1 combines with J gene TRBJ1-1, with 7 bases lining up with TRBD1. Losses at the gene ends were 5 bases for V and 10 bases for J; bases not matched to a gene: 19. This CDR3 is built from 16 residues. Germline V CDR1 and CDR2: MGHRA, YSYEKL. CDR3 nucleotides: TGCGCCAGCAGCGAAATACAGGGGACCATCCGACTGAGAGCTTTCTTT. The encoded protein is CASSEIQGTIRLRAFF.

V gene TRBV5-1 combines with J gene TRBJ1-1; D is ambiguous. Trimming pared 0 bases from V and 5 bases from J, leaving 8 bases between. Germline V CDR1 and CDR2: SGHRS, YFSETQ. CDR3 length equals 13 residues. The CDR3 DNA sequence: TGCGCCAGCAGCTTGGGATTCGAGACTGAAGCTTTCTTT. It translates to CASSLGFETEAFF.

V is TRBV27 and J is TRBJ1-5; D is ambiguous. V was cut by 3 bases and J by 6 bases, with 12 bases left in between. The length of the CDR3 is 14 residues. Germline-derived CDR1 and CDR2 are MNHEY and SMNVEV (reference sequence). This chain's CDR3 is CASSFIIPRQPQHF. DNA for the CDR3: TGTGCCAGCAGTTTTATTATTCCGCGTCAGCCCCAGCATTTT.

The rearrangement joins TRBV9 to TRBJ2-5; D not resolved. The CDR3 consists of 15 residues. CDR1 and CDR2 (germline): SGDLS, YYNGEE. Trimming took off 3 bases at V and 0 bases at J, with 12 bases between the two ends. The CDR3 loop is CASSATLTYQETQYF. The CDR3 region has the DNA TGTGCCAGCAGCGCCACACTAACGTACCAAGAGACCCAGTACTTC.

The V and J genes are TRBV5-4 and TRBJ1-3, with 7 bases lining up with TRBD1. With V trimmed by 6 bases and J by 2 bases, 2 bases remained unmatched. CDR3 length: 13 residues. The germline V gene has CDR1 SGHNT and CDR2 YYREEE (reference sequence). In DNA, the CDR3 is TGTGCCAGCAAACAGGGGACTGGAAACACCATATATTTT. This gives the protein CASKQGTGNTIYF.

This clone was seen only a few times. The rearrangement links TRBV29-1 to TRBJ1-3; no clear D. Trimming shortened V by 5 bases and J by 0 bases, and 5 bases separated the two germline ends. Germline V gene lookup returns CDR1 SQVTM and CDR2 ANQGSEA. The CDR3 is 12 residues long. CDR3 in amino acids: CSVRSSGNTIYF. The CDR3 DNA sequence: TGCAGCGTTAGGAGCTCTGGAAACACCATATATTTT.

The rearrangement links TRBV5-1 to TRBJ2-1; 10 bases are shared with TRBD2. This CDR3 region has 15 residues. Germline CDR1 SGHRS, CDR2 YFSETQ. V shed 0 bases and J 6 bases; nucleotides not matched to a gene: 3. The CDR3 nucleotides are TGCGCCAGCAGCTTGGGTACTAGCGGGATCAATGAGCAGTTCTTC. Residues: CASSLGTSGINEQFF. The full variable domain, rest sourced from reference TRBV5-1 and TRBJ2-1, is KAGVTQTPRYLIKTRGQQVTLSCSPISGHRSVSWYQQTPGQGLQFLFEYFSETQRNKGNFPGRFSGRQFSNSRSEMNVSTLELGDSALYLCASSLGTSGINEQFFGPGTRLTVL.

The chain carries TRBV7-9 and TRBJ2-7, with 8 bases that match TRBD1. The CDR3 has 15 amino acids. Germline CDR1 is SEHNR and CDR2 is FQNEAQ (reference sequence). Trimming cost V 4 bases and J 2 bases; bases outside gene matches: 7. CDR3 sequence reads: CASSSPGTGTYEQYF. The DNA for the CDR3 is TGTGCCAGCAGCTCTCCCGGGACAGGTACCTACGAGCAGTACTTC.

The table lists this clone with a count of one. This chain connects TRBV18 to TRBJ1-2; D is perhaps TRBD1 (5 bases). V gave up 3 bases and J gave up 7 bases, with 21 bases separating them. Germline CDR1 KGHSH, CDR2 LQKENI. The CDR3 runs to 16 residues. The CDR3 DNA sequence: TGTGCCAGCTCACCCTATGAAGGGGCGCGGGACGCTGGCTACACCTTC. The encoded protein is CASSPYEGARDAGYTF.

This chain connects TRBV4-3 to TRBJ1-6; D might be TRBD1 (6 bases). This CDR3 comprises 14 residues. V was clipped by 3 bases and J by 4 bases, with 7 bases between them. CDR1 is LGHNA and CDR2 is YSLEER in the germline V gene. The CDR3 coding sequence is TGCGCCAGCAGCCACGACAGGTATAATTCACCCCTCCACTTT. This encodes CASSHDRYNSPLHF.

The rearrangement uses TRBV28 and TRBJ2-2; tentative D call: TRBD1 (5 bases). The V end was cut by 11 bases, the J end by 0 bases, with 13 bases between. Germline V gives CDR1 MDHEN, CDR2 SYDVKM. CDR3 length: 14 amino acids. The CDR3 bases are TGTGCCGGAAAGCAGGGCGCGAACACCGGGGAGCTGTTTTTT. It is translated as CAGKQGANTGELFF.

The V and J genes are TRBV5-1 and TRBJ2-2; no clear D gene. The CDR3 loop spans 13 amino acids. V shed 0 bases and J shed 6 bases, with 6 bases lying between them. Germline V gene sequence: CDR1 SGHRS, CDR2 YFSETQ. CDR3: CASSLDWAGELFF. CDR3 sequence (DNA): TGCGCCAGCAGCTTGGATTGGGCCGGGGAGCTGTTTTTT.

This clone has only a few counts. This CDR3 is CASSQDDGTGELFF. CDR3 in DNA: TGTGCCAGCAGCCAAGATGACGGTACCGGGGAGCTGTTTTTT. This sequence joins TRBV3-1 (or the pseudogene TRBV3-2) and TRBJ2-2, with D hard to call. This CDR3 contains 14 residues. The V end lost 0 bases, the J end lost 5 bases, and 7 bases lay between the germline ends. Germline-derived CDR1 and CDR2 are LGHDT and YNNKEL (reference sequence).

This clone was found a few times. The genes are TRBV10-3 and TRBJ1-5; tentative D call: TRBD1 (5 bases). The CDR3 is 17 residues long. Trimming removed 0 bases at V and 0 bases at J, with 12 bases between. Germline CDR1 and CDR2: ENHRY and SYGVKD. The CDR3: CAISESARVDSNQPQHF. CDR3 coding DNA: TGTGCCATCAGTGAGTCAGCCAGGGTAGATAGCAATCAGCCCCAGCATTTT.

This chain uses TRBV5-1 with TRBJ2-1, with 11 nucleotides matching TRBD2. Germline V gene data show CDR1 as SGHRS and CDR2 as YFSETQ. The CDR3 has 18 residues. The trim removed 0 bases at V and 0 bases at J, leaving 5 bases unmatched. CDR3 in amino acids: CASSLGGTSGSSYNEQFF. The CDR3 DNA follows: TGCGCCAGCAGCTTGGGGGGGACTAGCGGATCCTCCTACAATGAGCAGTTCTTC.

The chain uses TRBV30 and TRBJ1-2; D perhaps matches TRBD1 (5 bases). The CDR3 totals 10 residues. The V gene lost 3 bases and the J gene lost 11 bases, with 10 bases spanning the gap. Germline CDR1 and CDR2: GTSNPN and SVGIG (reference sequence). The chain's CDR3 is CAWRTAQYTF. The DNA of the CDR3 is TGTGCCTGGAGGACAGCTCAATACACCTTC.

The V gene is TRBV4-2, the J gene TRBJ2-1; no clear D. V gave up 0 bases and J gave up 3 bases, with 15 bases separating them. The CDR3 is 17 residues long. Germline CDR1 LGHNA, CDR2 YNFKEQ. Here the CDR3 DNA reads TGTGCCAGCAGCCAAGACAGGTCTACGACTTACTACAATGAGCAGTTCTTC. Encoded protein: CASSQDRSTTYYNEQFF.

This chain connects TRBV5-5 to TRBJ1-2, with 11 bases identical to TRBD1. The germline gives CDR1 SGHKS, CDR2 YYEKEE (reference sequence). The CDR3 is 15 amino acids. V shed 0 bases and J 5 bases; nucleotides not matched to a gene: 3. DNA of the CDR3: TGTGCCAGCAGCTTGGTAGGACAGGGGGCTTATGGCTACACCTTC. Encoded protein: CASSLVGQGAYGYTF.

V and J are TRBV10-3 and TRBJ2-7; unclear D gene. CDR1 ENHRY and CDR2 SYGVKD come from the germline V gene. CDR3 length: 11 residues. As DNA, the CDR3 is TGTGCGGCCACAGATGCTTACGAGCAGTACTTC. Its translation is CAATDAYEQYF.

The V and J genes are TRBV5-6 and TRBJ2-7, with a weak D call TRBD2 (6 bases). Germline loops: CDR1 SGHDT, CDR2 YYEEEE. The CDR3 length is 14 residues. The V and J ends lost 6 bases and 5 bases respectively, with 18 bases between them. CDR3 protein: CASTPGLGGHEQYF. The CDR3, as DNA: TGTGCCAGCACCCCGGGACTTGGTGGCCACGAGCAGTACTTC.

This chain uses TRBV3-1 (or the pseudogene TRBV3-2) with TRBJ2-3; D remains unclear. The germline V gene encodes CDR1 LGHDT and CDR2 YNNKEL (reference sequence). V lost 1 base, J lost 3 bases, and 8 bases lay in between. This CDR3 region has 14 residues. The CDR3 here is CASSQALTTDTQYF. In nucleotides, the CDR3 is TGTGCCAGCAGCCAAGCACTCACAACAGATACGCAGTATTTT.